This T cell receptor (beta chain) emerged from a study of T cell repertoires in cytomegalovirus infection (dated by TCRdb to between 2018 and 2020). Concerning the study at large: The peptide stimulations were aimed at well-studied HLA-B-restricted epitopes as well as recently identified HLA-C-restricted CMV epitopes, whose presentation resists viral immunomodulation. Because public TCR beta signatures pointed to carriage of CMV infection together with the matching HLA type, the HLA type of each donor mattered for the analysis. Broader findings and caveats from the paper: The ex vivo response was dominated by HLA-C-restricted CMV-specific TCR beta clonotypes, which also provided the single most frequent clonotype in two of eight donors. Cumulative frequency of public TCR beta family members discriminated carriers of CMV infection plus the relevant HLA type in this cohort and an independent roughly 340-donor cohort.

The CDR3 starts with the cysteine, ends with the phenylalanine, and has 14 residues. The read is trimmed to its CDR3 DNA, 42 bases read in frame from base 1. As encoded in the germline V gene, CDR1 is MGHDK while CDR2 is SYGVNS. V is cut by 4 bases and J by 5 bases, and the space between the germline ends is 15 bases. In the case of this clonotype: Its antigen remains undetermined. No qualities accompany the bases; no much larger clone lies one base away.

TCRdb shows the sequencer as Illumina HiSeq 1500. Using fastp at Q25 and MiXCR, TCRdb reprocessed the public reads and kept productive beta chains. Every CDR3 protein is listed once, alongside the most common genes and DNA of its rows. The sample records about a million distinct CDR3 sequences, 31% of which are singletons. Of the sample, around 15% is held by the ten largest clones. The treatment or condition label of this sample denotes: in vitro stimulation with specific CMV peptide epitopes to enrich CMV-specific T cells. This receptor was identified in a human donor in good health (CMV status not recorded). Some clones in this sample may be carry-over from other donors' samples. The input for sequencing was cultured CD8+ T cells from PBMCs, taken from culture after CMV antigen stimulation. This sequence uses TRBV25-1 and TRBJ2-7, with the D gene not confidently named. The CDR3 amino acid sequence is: CASSAVGLMHEQYF. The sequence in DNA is TGTGCCAGCAGTGCGGTAGGGTTGATGCACGAGCAGTACTTC.